Presented here are 8 T cell receptor beta chains from one specimen sequenced in a study of blood T cell repertoires in COVID-19 (dated by TCRdb to about 2020). The library was prepared using the immunoSEQ multiplex PCR assay. In its TCRdb copy, this immuneACCESS table keeps in-frame sequences only and misses some clones. Where compared with another copy, unresolved V genes explain less than half of these, and the others have no known cause. The sample table holds 290,000 or so clones, of which around 80% were seen once. The ten largest clones take up around 5% of the sample. The material sequenced was PBMCs or T cells enriched from blood (not recorded which). The receptors shown here come from a man aged 40-50 years who had been exposed to COVID-19.

The chain is built from TRBV10-1 and TRBJ2-7; 9 positions match TRBD2. The CDR3 totals 14 residues. J lost 3 bases, V lost 4 bases, and 4 bases had no gene match. Germline V gene sequence: CDR1 WNHNN, CDR2 SYGVQD (reference sequence). CDR3 in amino acids: CASSGIAGDYEQYF. CDR3 DNA sequence: TGCGCCAGCAGTGGGATAGCGGGGGACTACGAGCAGTACTTC.

By sample share, this clone is medium-sized. V and J are TRBV6-4 and TRBJ2-3, with 9 bases identical to TRBD2. The ends lost 6 bases at V and 6 bases at J; junction bases unmatched: 7. Germline CDR1 MRHNA, CDR2 SNTAGT. The CDR3 runs to 14 residues. The chain's CDR3 is CASSSSGAADTQYF. Here the CDR3 DNA reads TGTGCCAGCAGCTCTAGCGGGGCGGCGGATACGCAGTATTTT.

The V and J genes are TRBV19 and TRBJ2-1; 9 nucleotides match TRBD2. CDR1 is LNHDA, CDR2 SQIVND, per germline (reference sequence). The CDR3 is made up of 14 amino acids. The V segment lost 10 bases and the J segment 7 bases; nucleotides outside the gene matches: 11. CDR3 loop: CATSWGGRGNEQFF. CDR3 bases: TGTGCCACCTCCTGGGGCGGGAGGGGTAATGAGCAGTTCTTC.

This clone appeared a single time. The rearrangement joins TRBV6-4 to TRBJ1-2; no clear D. This CDR3 has 13 residues. Germline CDR1 is MRHNA and CDR2 is SNTAGT. The ends were cut back, 4 bases at V and 6 bases at J, with 12 bases in the middle. The CDR3 DNA is TGTGCCAGCAGTGGGTCCGGTCGGGATGGCTACACCTTC. Translation: CASSGSGRDGYTF.

With regard to this clone: This sample includes further DNA sequences coding for the same CDR3. The J gene is TRBJ2-1, the V gene TRBV7-8; 8 nucleotides agree with TRBD2. Per the germline V gene, CDR1 is SGHVS and CDR2 is FQNEAQ. The CDR3 runs 14 residues. After removal of 4 bases from V and 9 bases from J, the junction contained 8 bases not matched to a gene. The CDR3 coding sequence is TGTGCCAGCAGCTCATATGGGGCGGGGGGTGAGCAGTTCTTC. Residues: CASSSYGAGGEQFF.

This chain uses TRBV3-1 (or the pseudogene TRBV3-2) with TRBJ1-2; D gene unclear. Trimming pared 1 base from V and 3 bases from J, leaving 18 bases between. The germline V gene encodes CDR1 LGHDT and CDR2 YNNKEL (reference sequence). CDR3 length: 17 amino acids. The DNA of the CDR3 is TGTGCCAGCAGCCAAGCCAATTTCCAGCGGGAGCACTATGGCTACACCTTC. This sequence encodes CASSQANFQREHYGYTF.

The genes are TRBV10-3 and TRBJ2-1; 8 positions agree with TRBD2. CDR1 and CDR2 from the germline V gene are ENHRY and SYGVKD. There are 20 residues in the CDR3. J gave up 1 base and V 3 bases, and 17 bases lay outside the gene matches. The DNA of the CDR3 is TGTGCCATCAGTGATATTGTCGCACAAGCGGGAGATGGTTCCTACAATGAGCAGTTCTTC. Its translation is CAISDIVAQAGDGSYNEQFF.

The V gene is TRBV5-6, the J gene TRBJ2-3; tentatively, D is TRBD1 (6 bases). Looked up from germline, CDR1 is SGHDT and CDR2 is YYEEEE. The V and J ends lost 4 bases and 5 bases respectively, with 20 bases between them. The CDR3 runs 16 residues. This CDR3 reads CASSTPGGGLGDTQYF. The DNA of the CDR3 is TGTGCCAGCAGCACCCCGGGTGGGGGCCTCGGAGATACGCAGTATTTT.